This TCR beta chain was sequenced during a study of blood T cells in healthy people across ages. Points from the study as a whole: Shifts in expanded clonotypes may have been confounded by donor CMV status, which was unknown.

Trimming shortened V by 1 base and J by 1 base, and 11 bases separated the two germline ends. CDR1 and CDR2 from the germline V gene are SGHAT and FQNNGV. This CDR3 is 15 amino acids long. Concerning this clonotype: What it binds is unknown.

Primers used in a second PCR of roughly 6 to 11 cycles were a sample-barcoded 5' primer and a J-beta primer mix. Every single cDNA molecule received a tag from a template-switch adaptor with 12 random nucleotides. Per-sample output comprised a minimum of 2.5 million paired-end reads containing CDR3. Using its own MiXCR run on the 5' RACE reads, TCRdb lists one record per CDR3 protein. The sample lists about 760,000 distinct CDR3 sequences, 56% seen once, with 25% to 30% in the top ten. The sequencing input was blood. The gene calls are TRBV11-2 and TRBJ2-7; a weak D match, TRBD2 (5 bases). The receptor was isolated from a man in his forties in good health. CDR3 sequence: CASSLAGRGSYEQYF. The CDR3 DNA follows: TGTGCCAGCAGCTTAGCAGGTCGGGGTTCCTACGAGCAGTACTTC.